This TCR beta chain was identified in a study of cytotoxic CD8 clonotypes in ibrutinib-treated CLL. Method: immunoSEQ multiplex PCR; TCRdb's copy keeps in-frame clones and lacks some. The sample carries about 140,000 clones, around three quarters recorded once. With 6 bases clipped from V and 2 bases from J, the junction kept 7 bases outside the gene matches. The V gene's germline CDR1 is KGHSH and CDR2 LQKENI. This CDR3 has 16 residues. The starting material was PBMCs, obtained after 12 months of ibrutinib treatment. This chain links TRBV18 with TRBJ2-1; 10 bases are a match to TRBD2. The TCR was taken from a human donor with chronic lymphocytic leukemia. CDR3: CASSDRTSGPYNEQFF. In nucleotides, the CDR3 is TGTGCCAGCTCCGACCGGACTAGCGGTCCCTACAATGAGCAGTTCTTC.